These 25 T cell receptor beta chains were sequenced from one sample in a study of CD4 T cells in relation to SARS-CoV-2 and coronaviruses. The unexposed donors gave CD4+ T cells in about 2011-2018, prior to COVID-19. The cells were cultured for under 13 days before CD4+ T cells were isolated. These receptors lack a known antigen. Sequenced by immunoSEQ multiplex PCR; TCRdb stores in-frame clones only, minus some. Among about 21,000 clones listed, roughly 69% were seen once. The sequenced material came from CD4+ T cells from PBMCs, cultured in vitro. Receptors originate from a human donor in good health.

The chain combines TRBV9 with TRBJ2-2, with D possibly matching TRBD1 (6 bases). The V end lost 0 bases, the J end lost 4 bases, and 7 bases lay between the germline ends. The CDR3 loop spans 14 amino acids. The germline CDR1 and CDR2 sequences are SGDLS and YYNGEE. In DNA form, the CDR3 reads TGTGCCAGCAGCGTAGACAGGGTCACCGGGGAGCTGTTTTTT. Its protein product is CASSVDRVTGELFF.

The V gene is TRBV5-8, the J gene TRBJ2-7, with TRBD2 matching 10 bases. The CDR3 has 17 amino acids. V lost 5 bases and J lost 2; bases outside the gene matches: 13. Germline lookup yields CDR1 SGHTS and CDR2 YDEGEE. The CDR3 DNA follows: TGTGCCAGCAGTCACGGGGAGGGACTAGCGTTCACCTACGAGCAGTACTTC. It is translated as CASSHGEGLAFTYEQYF.

This clone was seen more than once but under ten times. The rearrangement uses TRBV7-9 and TRBJ2-1, with TRBD2 matching over 11 bases. V gave up 5 bases and J gave up 1 base; unmatched junction bases: 4. The germline V gene has CDR1 SEHNR and CDR2 FQNEAQ (reference sequence). The CDR3 contains 16 residues. CDR3 loop: CASSPGTSGSYNEQFF. CDR3 in DNA: TGTGCCAGCAGCCCGGGGACTAGCGGATCCTACAATGAGCAGTTCTTC. Looking up the rest from reference TRBV7-9 and TRBJ2-1 gives the full variable domain: DTGVSQNPRHKITKRGQNVTFRCDPISEHNRLYWYRQTLGQGPEFLTYFQNEAQLEKSRLLSDRFSAERPKGSFSTLEIQRTEQGDSAMYLCASSPGTSGSYNEQFFGPGTRLTVL.

The sample holds a few counts of this clone. CDR3 protein: CASSQEGLAGSYEQYF. The CDR3 DNA reads TGCGCCAGCAGCCAGGAGGGACTAGCGGGTTCCTACGAGCAGTACTTC. This chain uses TRBV4-1 with TRBJ2-7, with TRBD2 matching over 12 bases. Germline lookup yields CDR1 MGHRA and CDR2 YSYEKL. The CDR3 consists of 16 residues. V was pared by 3 bases and J by 1 base, with 4 bases of the junction left unmatched.

This clone has only a few counts. The rearrangement joins TRBV21-1 to TRBJ2-7; the D call in the table, TRBD2, was not verified against the DNA. TRBV21-1 is listed as a pseudogene. The CDR3 spans 15 residues. The CDR3 reads CASSTSRLAAAEQYF. The CDR3 coding sequence is TGTGCCAGCAGCACAAGTCGACTAGCGGCCGCCGAGCAGTACTTC.

J is TRBJ2-2 and V is TRBV6-5; D may be TRBD2 (6 bases). V was shortened by 6 bases and J by 7 bases, with 9 bases between the two germline ends. Germline values: CDR1 MNHEY, CDR2 SVGAGI. The CDR3 runs 12 residues. Here the CDR3 DNA reads TGTGCCAGCAGACCGGGGGTCGGGGAGCTGTTTTTT. Translated, it gives CASRPGVGELFF.

This chain uses TRBV25-1 with TRBJ1-3, with D unresolved. V was shortened by 5 bases and J by 0 bases, with 11 bases between the two germline ends. The CDR3 is 15 amino acids. Germline CDR1 reads MGHDK; CDR2 reads SYGVNS. CDR3 residues: CASSRSGYSGNTIYF. The DNA of the CDR3 is TGTGCCAGCAGTCGGAGCGGTTACTCTGGAAACACCATATATTTT.

This chain uses TRBV2 with TRBJ2-7; tentatively, D is TRBD1 or TRBD2 (5 bases each). Germline values: CDR1 SNHLY, CDR2 FYNNEI. This CDR3 contains 14 residues. V lost 5 bases and J lost 13, with 24 bases in between. The CDR3: CASSTGRRETRSYF. CDR3 in DNA: TGTGCCAGCAGTACAGGCCGACGGGAAACAAGGTCATACTTC.

J is TRBJ2-2 and V is TRBV6-5, with TRBD2 identical over 7 bases. The length of the CDR3 is 14 residues. V lost 6 bases, J lost 3 bases, and 4 bases stayed unmatched. CDR1 and CDR2 (germline): MNHEY, SVGAGI. The CDR3 is CASSSGGDTGELFF. CDR3 DNA: TGTGCCAGCAGCTCGGGGGGAGACACCGGGGAGCTGTTTTTT.

The chain carries TRBV5-1 and TRBJ2-6; D uncertain. In germline, CDR1 is SGHRS, CDR2 YFSETQ. This CDR3 has 14 residues. V lost 1 base to trimming and J lost 1 base, with 3 bases between them. The CDR3 spells CASSLLSGANVLTF. The CDR3 nucleotides read TGCGCCAGCAGCTTGTTATCTGGGGCCAACGTCCTGACTTTC.

The chain employs TRBV3-1 (or the pseudogene TRBV3-2) and TRBJ1-1; TRBD1 might be the D (6 bases). The V gene's germline CDR1 is LGHDT and CDR2 YNNKEL (reference sequence). The CDR3 runs to 17 residues. Deletions cut 3 bases from V and 0 bases from J, with 17 bases between. CDR3 protein: CASSHRGGQGMNTEAFF. CDR3 in DNA: TGTGCCAGCAGCCATCGGGGGGGGCAGGGGATGAACACTGAAGCTTTCTTT.

The V call is TRBV30, the J call TRBJ2-7, with D perhaps being TRBD1 or TRBD2 (5 bases each). Germline values: CDR1 GTSNPN, CDR2 SVGIG (reference sequence). The ends were cut back, 2 bases at V and 4 bases at J, with 15 bases in the middle. This CDR3 is built from 14 residues. In DNA, the CDR3 is TGTGCCTGGAGTAACCGGGACGGATTATACGAGCAGTACTTC. Protein sequence: CAWSNRDGLYEQYF.

The chain recombines TRBV20-1 with TRBJ1-1; no definite D call. The V gene lost 5 bases and the J gene lost 4 bases, with 8 bases spanning the gap. This CDR3 region has 11 residues. Germline V gives CDR1 DFQATT, CDR2 SNEGSKA (reference sequence). For the CDR3, the DNA is TGCAGTGCTGGCCCAGGCACTGAAGCTTTCTTT. It is translated as CSAGPGTEAFF.

This chain uses TRBV28 with TRBJ1-2; maybe TRBD1 (5 bases). This CDR3 is built from 12 residues. Trimming pared 7 bases from V and 2 bases from J, leaving 8 bases between. From germline, CDR1 is MDHEN and CDR2 SYDVKM. The CDR3 protein is CASNEGNYGYTF. In nucleotides, the CDR3 is TGTGCCAGCAACGAGGGGAACTATGGCTACACCTTC.

The chain recombines TRBV6-5 with TRBJ1-6; no clear D gene. Germline V gene data show CDR1 as MNHEY and CDR2 as SVGAGI. The CDR3 sequence is 15 residues long. V dropped 8 bases and J dropped 0 bases, with 11 bases sitting between them. The DNA of the CDR3 is TGTGCCAGCGGGCCGGGTAGCTCCTATAATTCACCCCTCCACTTT. This sequence encodes CASGPGSSYNSPLHF.

The rearrangement links TRBV12-3 or TRBV12-4 to TRBJ1-1, with 10 bases lining up with TRBD1. The V gene end was trimmed by 6 bases and the J gene end by 11 bases; junction bases not matched to a gene: 9. The CDR3 contains 13 residues. The CDR3 reads CASRLSTGGRAFF. The CDR3 DNA reads TGTGCCAGCAGACTATCGACAGGGGGCCGGGCTTTCTTT.

V gene TRBV6-5 combines with J gene TRBJ1-1; TRBD1 might be the D (6 bases). Trimming took off 5 bases at V and 0 bases at J, with 13 bases between the two ends. CDR1 and CDR2 (germline): MNHEY, SVGAGI. The CDR3 loop spans 15 amino acids. The CDR3 region has the DNA TGTGCCAGCAGTCGGACAGCAGGAATGAACACTGAAGCTTTCTTT. Amino acids: CASSRTAGMNTEAFF.

This clone appeared a few times. V is TRBV19 and J is TRBJ2-1, with 12 positions matching TRBD2. Germline V CDR1 and CDR2: LNHDA, SQIVND (reference sequence). Trimming at V came to 4 bases and at J to 8 bases, leaving 9 bases not matched to a gene. The CDR3 totals 16 residues. DNA for the CDR3: TGTGCCAGTAGTACTTCTAGCGGGAGGGCCAGGGATGAGCAGTTCTTC. This codes for CASSTSSGRARDEQFF.

The CDR3 region is CAISVATQNYGYTF. The CDR3 DNA sequence: TGTGCCATCAGTGTTGCTACCCAAAACTATGGCTACACCTTC. J is TRBJ1-2 and V is TRBV10-3, with unresolved D. This CDR3 is built from 14 residues. Between the trimmed V and J ends, which lost 4 bases and 2 bases, there was a span of 11 bases. Germline-derived CDR1 and CDR2 are ENHRY and SYGVKD.

The genes are TRBV28 and TRBJ2-5, with 7 bases matching TRBD1. This CDR3 has 18 amino acids. V dropped 3 bases and J dropped 1; count of bases not matched to a gene: 14. The germline CDR1 and CDR2 sequences are MDHEN and SYDVKM. CDR3 protein: CASSFGISTGPVQETQYF. The CDR3 region has the DNA TGTGCCAGCAGTTTCGGAATTTCGACAGGGCCGGTCCAAGAGACCCAGTACTTC. Looking up the rest from reference TRBV28 and TRBJ2-5 gives the full variable domain: DVKVTQSSRYLVKRTGEKVFLECVQDMDHENMFWYRQDPGLGLRLIYFSYDVKMKEKGDIPEGYSVSREKKERFSLILESASTNQTSMYLCASSFGISTGPVQETQYFGPGTRLLVL.

The chain couples TRBV30 to TRBJ2-1; 7 bases agree with TRBD1. The CDR3 has 14 amino acids. From germline, CDR1 is GTSNPN and CDR2 SVGIG (reference sequence). J lost 3 bases, V lost 4 bases, and 6 bases had no gene match. The chain's CDR3 is CAWTGTEVYNEQFF. Written as DNA, the CDR3 is TGTGCCTGGACTGGGACAGAGGTCTACAATGAGCAGTTCTTC. The entire variable domain, with the rest obtained from reference TRBV30 and TRBJ2-1, is as follows: SQTIHQWPATLVQPVGSPLSLECTVEGTSNPNLYWYRQAAGRGLQLLFYSVGIGQISSEVPQNLSASRPQDRQFILSSKKLLLSDSGFYLCAWTGTEVYNEQFFGPGTRLTVL.

The chain couples TRBV2 to TRBJ2-1, with 8 bases fitting TRBD2. The CDR3 spans 11 residues. CDR1 SNHLY and CDR2 FYNNEI come from the germline V gene. Trimming at V came to 8 bases and at J to 8 bases, leaving 2 bases not matched to a gene. The CDR3 sequence: CASATSDEQFF. The CDR3 DNA sequence: TGTGCCAGCGCGACTAGCGATGAGCAGTTCTTC.

The chain is built from TRBV9 and TRBJ1-6; weak D call: TRBD1 (5 bases). This CDR3 region has 15 residues. Per germline, CDR1 SGDLS and CDR2 YYNGEE. The V gene lost 4 bases and the J gene lost 7 bases, with 15 bases spanning the gap. This chain's CDR3 is CASSPSGALNSPLHF. DNA of the CDR3: TGTGCCAGCAGCCCGAGTGGGGCCCTCAATTCACCCCTCCACTTT.

The chain recombines TRBV2 with TRBJ2-5, with D perhaps matching TRBD2 (6 bases). The CDR3 length is 12 residues. From germline, CDR1 is SNHLY and CDR2 FYNNEI. Trimming pared 3 bases from V and 5 bases from J, leaving 7 bases between. CDR3 DNA: TGTGCCAGCAGTGATCTAGCGGAGACCCAGTACTTC. Translating gives CASSDLAETQYF.

The chain is built from TRBV7-9 and TRBJ1-2; D is perhaps TRBD1 (6 bases). V gave up 1 base and J gave up 3 bases, with 12 bases separating them. This CDR3 has 15 residues. The germline V gene has CDR1 SEHNR and CDR2 FQNEAQ (reference sequence). This CDR3 reads CASSLDGHRDYGYTF. For the CDR3, the DNA is TGTGCCAGCAGCTTAGATGGACACAGGGACTATGGCTACACCTTC. The full variable domain, its missing parts supplied by reference TRBV7-9 and TRBJ1-2, is DTGVSQNPRHKITKRGQNVTFRCDPISEHNRLYWYRQTLGQGPEFLTYFQNEAQLEKSRLLSDRFSAERPKGSFSTLEIQRTEQGDSAMYLCASSLDGHRDYGYTFGSGTRLTVV.